This passage covers 5 T cell receptor beta chains from one sample sequenced in a study of cytomegalovirus exposure and HLA in healthy donors. Primers included in the PCR were 60 Vbeta and 13 Jbeta primers. Some clones are missing from TCRdb's copy, which holds only in-frame ones; the method was immunoSEQ multiplex PCR. The sample lists around 35,000 clones; 70% to 75% were seen once. The specimen was PBMCs. These receptors came from a man under 40 in good health and CMV-seronegative.

The chain has TRBV6-1 and TRBJ2-7; no clear D. This CDR3 has 15 residues. V was cut by 6 bases and J by 3 bases, with 18 bases left in between. Looked up from germline, CDR1 is MNHNS and CDR2 is SASEGT. The CDR3, as DNA: TGTGCCAGCAGGGCCATCATTTACTGGAGCTACGAGCAGTACTTC. Translating it yields CASRAIIYWSYEQYF.

The J gene is TRBJ2-7, the V gene TRBV2; TRBD1 agrees at 8 bases. Per germline, CDR1 SNHLY and CDR2 FYNNEI. After removal of 6 bases from V and 3 bases from J, the junction contained 7 bases not matched to a gene. This CDR3 has 14 amino acids. This CDR3 reads CASRIQGAGYEQYF. The CDR3 region has the DNA TGTGCCAGCAGGATCCAGGGGGCAGGCTACGAGCAGTACTTC.

The V gene is TRBV25-1, the J gene TRBJ2-3, with 8 bases lining up with TRBD1. The CDR3 is 18 amino acids. Trimming cost V 4 bases and J 4 bases; bases outside gene matches: 16. Looked up from germline, CDR1 is MGHDK and CDR2 is SYGVNS. As DNA, the CDR3 is TGTGCCAGCAGTGGTCCTCTGTCCGGGACAGGTGACTCAGATACGCAGTATTTT. Translation gives CASSGPLSGTGDSDTQYF.

As regards this clone: At one boundary the junction diverges from the germline segment, which might be a read error. This chain joins TRBV7-9 and TRBJ1-2, with 9 positions matching TRBD1. The germline V gene has CDR1 SEHNR and CDR2 FQNEAQ (reference sequence). This CDR3 is built from 16 residues. CDR3 in amino acids: CASSQTTGGMDYGYPF. CDR3 in DNA: TGTGCCAGCAGCCAAACCACAGGGGGCATGGACTATGGCTACCCCTTC. Complete variable domain (other parts from reference TRBV7-9 and TRBJ1-2): DTGVSQNPRHKITKRGQNVTFRCDPISEHNRLYWYRQTLGQGPEFLTYFQNEAQLEKSRLLSDRFSAERPKGSFSTLEIQRTEQGDSAMYLCASSQTTGGMDYGYPFGSGTRLTVV.

This clone was recorded a few times. V gene TRBV10-3 combines with J gene TRBJ2-1; the D gene is possibly TRBD2 (8 bases). V lost 9 bases to trimming and J lost 5 bases, with 17 bases between them. The CDR3 is 14 residues long. In germline, CDR1 is ENHRY, CDR2 SYGVKD. The CDR3 sequence: CAIKGAGGDNEQFF. The CDR3 region has the DNA TGTGCCATTAAGGGGGCCGGGGGGGACAATGAGCAGTTCTTC.